This T cell receptor beta chain was observed in a study of blood T cell repertoires in COVID-19. This clone was picked up one time. Germline V gene lookup returns CDR1 LNHNV and CDR2 YYDKDF (reference sequence). This CDR3 is built from 15 residues. The V segment lost 4 bases and the J segment 4 bases; nucleotides outside the gene matches: 6. Participant age was roughly 18 to 100 years, and participants resided in approximately 25 US areas. In the original processing: From reference gene primer amplification, estimates of nucleated cell counts were derived. Method: immunoSEQ multiplex PCR; TCRdb's copy keeps in-frame clones and lacks some. V, J and clone size were drawn from that table, and D and trimming were deduced from the DNA. The repertoire holds hundreds of thousands of clones, with 85% as singletons.

Sequenced sample: PBMCs or T cells enriched from blood (not recorded which). The chain recombines TRBV15 with TRBJ2-7; 11 bases are a match to TRBD1. This receptor was identified in a woman aged 50 to 60 with acute COVID-19. CDR3 DNA: TGTGCCACCAGCAACGGAGGACAGGGGGCTTACGAGCAGTACTTC. It yields the protein CATSNGGQGAYEQYF.